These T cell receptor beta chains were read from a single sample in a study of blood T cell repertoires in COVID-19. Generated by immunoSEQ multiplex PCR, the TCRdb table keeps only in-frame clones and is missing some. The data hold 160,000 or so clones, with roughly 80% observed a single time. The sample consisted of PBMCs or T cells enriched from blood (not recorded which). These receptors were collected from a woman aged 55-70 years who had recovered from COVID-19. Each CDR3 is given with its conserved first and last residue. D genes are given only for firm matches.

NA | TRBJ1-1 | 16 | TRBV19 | CASSMGLITVHTEAFF
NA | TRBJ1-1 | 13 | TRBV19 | CASSSQRNTEAFF
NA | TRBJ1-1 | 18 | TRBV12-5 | CASGLVSPSFRANTEAFF
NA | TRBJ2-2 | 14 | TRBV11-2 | CASSFSGATGELFF
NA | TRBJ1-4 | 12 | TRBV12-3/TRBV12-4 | CASSLGVDRLFF
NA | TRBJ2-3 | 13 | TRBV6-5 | CASRGQGTDTQYF
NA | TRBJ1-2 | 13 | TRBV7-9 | CASSLARKSGYTF
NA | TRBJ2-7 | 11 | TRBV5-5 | CASSPHYEQYF
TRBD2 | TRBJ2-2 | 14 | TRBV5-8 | CASSLAGGDPLTFF
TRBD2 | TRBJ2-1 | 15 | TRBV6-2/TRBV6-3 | CASSYVVAGVNEQFF
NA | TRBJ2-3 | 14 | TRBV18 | CASSYADTTDTQYF
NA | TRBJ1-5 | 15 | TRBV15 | CATSRDLGGNQPQHF
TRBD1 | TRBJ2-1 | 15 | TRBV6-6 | CASSYEAGGGYEQFF
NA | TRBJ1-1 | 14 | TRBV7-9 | CASSPGDLNTEAFF
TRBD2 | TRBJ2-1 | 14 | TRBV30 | CAWNGLAGYNEQFF
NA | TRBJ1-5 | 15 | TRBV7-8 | CASSLEGDNYQPQHF
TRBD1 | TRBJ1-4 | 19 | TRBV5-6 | CASSFFTDFDRDLNEKLFF
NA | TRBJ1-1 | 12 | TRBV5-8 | CATQGLDTEAFF
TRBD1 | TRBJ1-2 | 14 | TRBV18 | CASSPGTGYYGYTF
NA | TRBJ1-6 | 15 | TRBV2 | CASRGDGQFNSPLHF
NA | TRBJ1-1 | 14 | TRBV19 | CASRAGQLNTEAFF
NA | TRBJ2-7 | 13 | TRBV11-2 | CASSLAQGHEQYF
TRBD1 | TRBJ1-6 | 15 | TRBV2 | CASSGDRGPRSPLHF
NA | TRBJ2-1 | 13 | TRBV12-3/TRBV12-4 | CASSLSGYNEQFF
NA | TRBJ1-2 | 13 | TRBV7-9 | CASRLGTWIGYTF
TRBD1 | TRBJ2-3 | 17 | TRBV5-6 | CASSPYRGPGTTDTQYF
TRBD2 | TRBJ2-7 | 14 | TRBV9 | CASSATRTSHEQYF
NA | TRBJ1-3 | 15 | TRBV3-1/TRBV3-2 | CASSLPQGPGNTIYF
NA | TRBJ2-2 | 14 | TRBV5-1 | CASSPGLNTGELFF
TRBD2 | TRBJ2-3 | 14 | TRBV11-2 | CASSLTSGTDTQYF
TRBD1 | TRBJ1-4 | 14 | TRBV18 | CASAGTATNEKLFF
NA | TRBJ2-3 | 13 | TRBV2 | CASSGDGTDTQYF
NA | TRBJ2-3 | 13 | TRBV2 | CASRDRTTDTQYF